The entry below gives a single TCR beta chain sequence along with its context. Trimming removed 6 bases from V and 1 base from J; junction bases left unmatched: 11. Germline assignment: CDR1 ENHRY and CDR2 SYGVKD. The CDR3 length is 16 residues. TCRdb processed the 5' RACE reads anew with MiXCR; each CDR3 protein has one entry. The data hold about 52,000 distinct CDR3 sequences, with around 6.7% observed a single time. The sample comes from a study of T cells after yellow fever vaccination. About the research overall: Preparation of fractions with low cell numbers was performed using SMART-Seq v4 Ultra Low Input. Study results and limitations: Clonotypes found in both CD4 and CD8 compartments made up a small share.

The rearrangement links TRBV10-3 to TRBJ1-1; 7 bases fit TRBD1. This TCR came from a man younger than 35 who received the YFV17D yellow fever vaccine. This specimen was CD8+ T cells not binding an NS4B(214-222) dextramer, sorted from PBMCs, taken approximately 40 days after the first yellow fever vaccination. The DNA for the CDR3 is TGTGCCATCAGGGCCGGTTACAGGGGAGAGAACACTGAAGCTTTCTTT. This gives the protein CAIRAGYRGENTEAFF.